This T cell receptor (beta chain) derives from a study of OX40 agonist ivuxolimab in advanced cancers. Study as a whole: Patients were 82.7% male with ages roughly 20 to 90, mean roughly 64.

Per germline, CDR1 SQVTM and CDR2 ANQGSEA. CDR3 length equals 13 residues. V was shortened by 7 bases and J by 0 bases, with 13 bases between the two germline ends. General study results and limits: CD4+ and CD8+ T cells in blood underwent clonal expansion by week 6 at 0.1 to 3.0 mg/kg. On average, a greater number of expanded clones characterised CD8+ T cells relative to CD4+.

Repertoires were generated with immunoSEQ multiplex PCR, while TCRdb's copy carries only in-frame clones and drops some. The sample records 80,000 to 95,000 clones, around 90% being singletons. For this clone: Its antigen is not known.

The receptor was isolated from an adult with an advanced solid tumor such as melanoma, head and neck, liver or kidney cancer. The V gene is TRBV29-1, the J gene TRBJ2-7; either TRBD1 or TRBD2 may supply D (5 bases each). Here the sequenced sample was CD4+ or CD8+ T cells sorted from blood, taken in a trial of the OX40 agonist ivuxolimab. In nucleotides, the CDR3 is TGCAGCGCTTCCGGGACCAACTCCTACGAGCAGTACTTC. It encodes CSASGTNSYEQYF.